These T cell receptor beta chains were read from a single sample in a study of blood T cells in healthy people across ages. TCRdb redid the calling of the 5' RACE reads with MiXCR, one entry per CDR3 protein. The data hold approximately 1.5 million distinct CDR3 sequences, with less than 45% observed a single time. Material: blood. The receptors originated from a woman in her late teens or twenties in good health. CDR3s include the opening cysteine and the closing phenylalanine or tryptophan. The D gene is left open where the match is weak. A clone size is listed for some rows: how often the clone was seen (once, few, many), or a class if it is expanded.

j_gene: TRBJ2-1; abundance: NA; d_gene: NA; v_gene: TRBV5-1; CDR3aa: CASSLVGSVGDARAPTSYNEQFF; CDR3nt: TGCGCCAGCAGCTTGGTTGGGTCTGTAGGGGACGCGAGAGCGCCAACCTCCTACAATGAGCAGTTCTTC
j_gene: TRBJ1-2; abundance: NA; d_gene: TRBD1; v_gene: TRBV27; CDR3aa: CASSSEPGTDVRDPNYGYTF; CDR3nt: TGTGCCAGCAGTTCCGAACCCGGGACAGACGTGAGGGACCCTAACTATGGCTACACCTTC
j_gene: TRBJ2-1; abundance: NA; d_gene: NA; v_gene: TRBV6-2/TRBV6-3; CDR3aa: CASGMSGEQFF; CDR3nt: TGTGCCAGTGGAATGTCTGGCGAGCAGTTCTTC
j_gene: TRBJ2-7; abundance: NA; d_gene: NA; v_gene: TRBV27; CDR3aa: CASSYSGSGSSYEQYF; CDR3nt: TGTGCCAGCAGTTATTCGGGGTCCGGGAGCTCCTACGAGCAGTACTTC
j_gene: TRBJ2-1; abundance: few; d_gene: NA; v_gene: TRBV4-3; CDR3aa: CASSLYRDSKRGNEQFF; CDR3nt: TGCGCCAGCAGCCTCTACCGGGACTCCAAAAGAGGCAATGAGCAGTTCTTC
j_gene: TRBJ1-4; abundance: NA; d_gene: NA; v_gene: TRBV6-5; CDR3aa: CASSYSRGDNEKLFF; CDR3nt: TGTGCCAGCAGTTACTCACGGGGGGATAATGAAAAACTGTTTTTT
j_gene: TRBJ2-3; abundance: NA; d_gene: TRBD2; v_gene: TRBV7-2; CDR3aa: CASSFRSGSGTDTQYF; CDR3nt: TGTGCCAGCAGCTTCAGGAGCGGGAGTGGGACAGATACGCAGTATTTT
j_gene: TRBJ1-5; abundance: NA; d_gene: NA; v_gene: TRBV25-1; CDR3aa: CASSEGNTGNQPQHF; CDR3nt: TGTGCCAGCAGTGAAGGGAACACAGGCAATCAGCCCCAGCATTTT
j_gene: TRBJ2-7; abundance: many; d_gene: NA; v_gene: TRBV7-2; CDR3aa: CASSLHGAYEQYF; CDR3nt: TGTGCCAGCAGCTTACATGGGGCCTACGAGCAGTACTTC
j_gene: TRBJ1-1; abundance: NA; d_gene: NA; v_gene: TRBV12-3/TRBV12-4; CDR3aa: CASSLTSIMREAFF; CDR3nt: TGTGCCAGCAGTTTAACCTCTATTATGCGCGAAGCTTTCTTT
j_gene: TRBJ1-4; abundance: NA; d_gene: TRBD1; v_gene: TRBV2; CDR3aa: CASKGQLGEKLFF; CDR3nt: TGTGCCAGCAAGGGACAGCTGGGTGAAAAACTGTTTTTT
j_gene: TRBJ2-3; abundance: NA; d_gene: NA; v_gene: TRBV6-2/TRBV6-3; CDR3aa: CASSYYQRSTDTQYF; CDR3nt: TGTGCCAGCAGTTATTATCAGCGTAGCACAGATACGCAGTATTTT
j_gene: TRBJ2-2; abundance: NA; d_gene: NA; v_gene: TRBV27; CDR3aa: CASSPHWRTNTGELFF; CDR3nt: TGTGCCAGCAGTCCGCACTGGCGGACGAACACCGGGGAGCTGTTTTTT
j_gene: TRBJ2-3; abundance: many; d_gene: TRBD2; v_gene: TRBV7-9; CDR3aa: CASSPGTSGSTDTQYF; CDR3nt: TGTGCCAGCAGCCCCGGGACTAGCGGTAGCACAGATACGCAGTATTTT
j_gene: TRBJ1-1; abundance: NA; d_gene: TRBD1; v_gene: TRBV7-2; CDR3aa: CASSDRVGAEAFF; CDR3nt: TGTGCCAGCAGCGACAGGGTGGGGGCTGAAGCTTTCTTT
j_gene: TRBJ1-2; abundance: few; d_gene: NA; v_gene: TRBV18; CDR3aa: CASSPGTSFGYTF; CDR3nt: TGTGCCAGCTCGCCCGGGACATCGTTTGGCTACACCTTC
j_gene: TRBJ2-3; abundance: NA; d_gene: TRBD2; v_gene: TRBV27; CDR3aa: CASKETSFSSTDTQYF; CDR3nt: TGTGCCAGCAAGGAGACTAGCTTTTCTAGCACAGATACGCAGTATTTT
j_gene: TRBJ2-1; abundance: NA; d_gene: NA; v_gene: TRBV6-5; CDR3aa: CASTHTTDNEQFF; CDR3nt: TGTGCCAGCACTCACACTACCGACAATGAGCAGTTCTTC
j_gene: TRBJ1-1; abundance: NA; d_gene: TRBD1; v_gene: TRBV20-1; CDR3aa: CSAPRTGVGAFF; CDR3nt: TGCAGTGCCCCACGTACAGGGGTGGGAGCTTTCTTT
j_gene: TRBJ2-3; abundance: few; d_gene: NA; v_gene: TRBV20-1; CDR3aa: CSARHPGGGTDTQYF; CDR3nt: TGCAGTGCTAGACACCCTGGGGGAGGCACAGATACGCAGTATTTT
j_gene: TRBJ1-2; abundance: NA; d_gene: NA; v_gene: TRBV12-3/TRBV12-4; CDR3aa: CASSFSGGHGYTF; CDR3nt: TGTGCCAGCAGTTTTTCCGGGGGCCATGGCTACACCTTC
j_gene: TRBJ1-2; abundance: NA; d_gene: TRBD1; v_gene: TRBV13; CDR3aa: CASNQDRGANYGYTF; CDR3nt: TGTGCCAGCAACCAAGACAGGGGGGCCAACTATGGCTACACCTTC
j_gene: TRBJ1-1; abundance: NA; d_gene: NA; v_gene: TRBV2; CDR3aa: CASSRSGYTEAFF; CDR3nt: TGTGCCAGCAGTAGGAGCGGGTACACTGAAGCTTTCTTT
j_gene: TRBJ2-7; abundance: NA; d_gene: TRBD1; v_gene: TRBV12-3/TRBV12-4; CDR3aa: CASKARDRHSYEQYF; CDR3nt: TGTGCCAGCAAAGCCCGGGACAGGCACTCCTACGAGCAGTACTTC
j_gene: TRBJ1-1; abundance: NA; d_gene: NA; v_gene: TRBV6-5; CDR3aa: CASSSPWGLNTEAFF; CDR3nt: TGTGCCAGCAGTTCCCCTTGGGGGCTTAACACTGAAGCTTTCTTT
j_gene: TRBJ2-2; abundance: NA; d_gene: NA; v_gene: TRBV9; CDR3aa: CASSGVLNTGELFF; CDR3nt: TGTGCCAGTAGTGGGGTCCTAAACACCGGGGAGCTGTTTTTT
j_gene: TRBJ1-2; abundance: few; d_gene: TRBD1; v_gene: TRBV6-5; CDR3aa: CASRRDSLSNYGYTF; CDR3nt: TGTGCCAGCAGACGGGACAGCCTCTCTAACTATGGCTACACCTTC
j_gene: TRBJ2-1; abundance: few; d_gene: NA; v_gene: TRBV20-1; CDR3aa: CSADREGAIRYNEQFF; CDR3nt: TGCAGTGCTGACAGGGAGGGGGCTATCAGATACAATGAGCAGTTCTTC
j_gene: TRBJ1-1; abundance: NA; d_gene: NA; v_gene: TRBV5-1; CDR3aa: CASSLAADEYTEAFF; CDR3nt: TGCGCCAGCAGCTTGGCCGCCGACGAGTACACTGAAGCTTTCTTT
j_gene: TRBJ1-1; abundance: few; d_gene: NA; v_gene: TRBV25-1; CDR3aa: CASSEEGSAFF; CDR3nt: TGTGCCAGCAGTGAGGAGGGTAGCGCTTTCTTT
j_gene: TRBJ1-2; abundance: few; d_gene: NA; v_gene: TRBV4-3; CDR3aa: CASSQEEGYYGYTF; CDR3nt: TGCGCCAGCAGCCAAGAAGAGGGGTACTATGGCTACACCTTC
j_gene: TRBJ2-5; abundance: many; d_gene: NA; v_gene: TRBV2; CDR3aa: CASRTGEPKETQYF; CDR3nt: TGTGCCAGCCGAACCGGGGAGCCTAAAGAGACCCAGTACTTC
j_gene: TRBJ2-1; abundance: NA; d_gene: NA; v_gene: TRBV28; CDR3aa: CASSPWGVEYNEQFF; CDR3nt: TGTGCCAGCAGCCCATGGGGGGTCGAGTACAATGAGCAGTTCTTC
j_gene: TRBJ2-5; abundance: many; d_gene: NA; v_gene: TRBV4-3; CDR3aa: CASSQDPRAREETQYF; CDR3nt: TGCGCCAGCAGCCAAGATCCCCGAGCGAGAGAAGAGACCCAGTACTTC
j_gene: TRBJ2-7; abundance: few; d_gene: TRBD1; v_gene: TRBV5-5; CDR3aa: CASGSGQPYEQYF; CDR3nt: TGTGCCAGCGGATCGGGACAGCCCTACGAGCAGTACTTC
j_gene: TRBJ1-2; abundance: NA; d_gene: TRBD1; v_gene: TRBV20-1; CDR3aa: CSVIRGSGGYTF; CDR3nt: TGCAGTGTCATCAGGGGGAGTGGTGGCTACACCTTC
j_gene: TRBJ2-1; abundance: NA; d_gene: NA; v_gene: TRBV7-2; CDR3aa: CASTSAGSKDNEQFF; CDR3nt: TGTGCCAGCACTTCGGCGGGGAGTAAGGACAATGAGCAGTTCTTC
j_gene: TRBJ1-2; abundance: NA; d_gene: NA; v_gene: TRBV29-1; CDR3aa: CSVERDPGYGYTF; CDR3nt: TGCAGCGTTGAGAGGGACCCAGGTTATGGCTACACCTTC
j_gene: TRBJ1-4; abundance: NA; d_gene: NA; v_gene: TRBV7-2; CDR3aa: CASSLAPGSLIKLFF; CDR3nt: TGTGCCAGCAGCTTAGCCCCGGGCTCACTAATTAAACTGTTTTTT
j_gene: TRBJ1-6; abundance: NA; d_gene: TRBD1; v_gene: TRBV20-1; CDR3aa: CSARGTGAYNSPLHF; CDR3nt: TGCAGTGCTAGGGGGACAGGGGCATATAATTCACCCCTCCACTTT
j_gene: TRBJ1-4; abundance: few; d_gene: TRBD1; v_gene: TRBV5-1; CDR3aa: CASSLRTGAQREKLFF; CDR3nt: TGCGCCAGCAGCTTGCGGACAGGGGCGCAACGTGAAAAACTGTTTTTT
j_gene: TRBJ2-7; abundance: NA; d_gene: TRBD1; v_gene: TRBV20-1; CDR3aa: CSATDRVPLDEQYF; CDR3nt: TGCAGTGCTACGGACAGGGTCCCTTTGGACGAGCAGTACTTC
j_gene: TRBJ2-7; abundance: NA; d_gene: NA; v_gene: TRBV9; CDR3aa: CASSVEARGFEQYF; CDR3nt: TGTGCCAGCAGCGTAGAAGCCAGGGGCTTCGAGCAGTACTTC
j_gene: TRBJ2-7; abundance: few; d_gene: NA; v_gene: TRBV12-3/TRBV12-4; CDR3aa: CASSSGEGVEQYF; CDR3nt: TGTGCCAGCAGTTCCGGGGAGGGGGTCGAGCAGTACTTC
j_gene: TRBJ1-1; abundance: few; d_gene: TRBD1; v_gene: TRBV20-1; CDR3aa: CSATSGGHTEAFF; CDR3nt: TGCAGTGCCACCTCAGGGGGGCATACTGAAGCTTTCTTT
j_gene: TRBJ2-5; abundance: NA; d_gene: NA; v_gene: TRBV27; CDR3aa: CASSSRVAGETQYF; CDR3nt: TGTGCCAGCAGTAGCAGGGTGGCGGGGGAGACCCAGTACTTC
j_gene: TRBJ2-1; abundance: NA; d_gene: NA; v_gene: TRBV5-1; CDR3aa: CASSDPGRPGNEQFF; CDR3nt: TGCGCCAGCAGCGACCCGGGACGTCCTGGCAATGAGCAGTTCTTC
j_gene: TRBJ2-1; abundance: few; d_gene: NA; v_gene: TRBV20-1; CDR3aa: CSAPSHAWNEQFF; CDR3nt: TGCAGTGCTCCTAGCCATGCGTGGAATGAGCAGTTCTTC
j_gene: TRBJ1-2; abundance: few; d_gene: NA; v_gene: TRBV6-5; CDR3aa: CASTQLSTGSNGYTF; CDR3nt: TGTGCCAGCACCCAACTCTCCACAGGGTCCAATGGCTACACCTTC
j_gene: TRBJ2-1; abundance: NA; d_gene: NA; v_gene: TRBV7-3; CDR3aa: CASSYRQNNEQFF; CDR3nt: TGTGCCAGCAGCTACCGGCAGAACAATGAGCAGTTCTTC
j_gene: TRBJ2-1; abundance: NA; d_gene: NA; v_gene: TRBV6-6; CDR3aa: CASGITGYNEQFF; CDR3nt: TGTGCCAGCGGTATAACTGGCTACAATGAGCAGTTCTTC
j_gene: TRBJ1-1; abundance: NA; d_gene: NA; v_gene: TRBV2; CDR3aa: CASSEQTNTEAFF; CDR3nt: TGTGCCAGCAGTGAACAAACGAACACTGAAGCTTTCTTT
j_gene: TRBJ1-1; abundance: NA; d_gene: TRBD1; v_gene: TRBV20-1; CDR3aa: CSANSETGAEAFF; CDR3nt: TGCAGTGCTAATTCGGAAACAGGGGCAGAAGCTTTCTTT
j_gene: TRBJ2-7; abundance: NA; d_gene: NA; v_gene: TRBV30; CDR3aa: CAGGRAWGRNEQYF; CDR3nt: TGTGCCGGTGGGAGAGCCTGGGGGAGGAATGAGCAGTACTTC
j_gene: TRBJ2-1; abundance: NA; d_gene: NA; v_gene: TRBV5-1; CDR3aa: CASSSESSPSTYNEQFF; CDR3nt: TGCGCCAGCAGCTCGGAATCTAGCCCCTCAACCTACAATGAGCAGTTCTTC
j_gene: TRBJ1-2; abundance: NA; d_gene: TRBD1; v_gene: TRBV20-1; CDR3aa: CSATGLGGYTF; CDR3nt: TGCAGTGCGACAGGGCTGGGTGGCTACACCTTC
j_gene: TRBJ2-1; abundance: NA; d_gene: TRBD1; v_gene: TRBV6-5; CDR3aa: CASSSRQGGGYEQFF; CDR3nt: TGTGCCAGCAGTTCAAGACAGGGGGGAGGCTACGAGCAGTTCTTC
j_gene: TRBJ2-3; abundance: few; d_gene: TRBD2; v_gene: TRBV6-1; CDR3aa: CASTSSRGGTSGTDTQYF; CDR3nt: TGTGCCAGCACCTCTTCCCGCGGAGGGACTAGCGGTACAGATACGCAGTATTTT
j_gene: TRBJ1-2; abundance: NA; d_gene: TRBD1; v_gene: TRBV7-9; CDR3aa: CASSSNRGRYGYTF; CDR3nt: TGTGCCAGCAGCTCTAACAGGGGGCGGTATGGCTACACCTTC
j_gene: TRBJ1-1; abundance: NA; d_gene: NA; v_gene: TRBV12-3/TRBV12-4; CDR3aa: CAGVRNAEEAFF; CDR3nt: TGTGCCGGCGTTCGCAATGCGGAAGAAGCTTTCTTT